These T cell receptor beta chains were read from a single sample in a study of blood T cell repertoires in COVID-19. Sequenced by immunoSEQ multiplex PCR; TCRdb stores in-frame clones only, minus some. Among roughly 270,000 clones listed, over 75% were seen once. Sample: peripheral blood. These receptors originate from a man aged 50-59 years with active or convalescent COVID-19. CDR3s include the opening cysteine and the closing phenylalanine or tryptophan. D genes are given only for firm matches. Part of the rows lack a size; the others show once, few, many or a class for expanded clones.

j_gene,abundance,len,d_gene,v_gene,CDR3nt,CDR3aa
TRBJ1-5,NA,15,TRBD1,TRBV7-2,TGTGCCAGCAGCGGGGAGACAGGGATCGATCAGCCCCAGCATTTT,CASSGETGIDQPQHF
TRBJ2-1,NA,15,TRBD1,TRBV18,TGTGCCAGCTCACCACGGACAGGCTCCTACAATGAGCAGTTCTTC,CASSPRTGSYNEQFF
TRBJ2-7,NA,12,NA,TRBV2,TGTGCCAGCAACGCGGAACCCTACGAGCAGTACTTC,CASNAEPYEQYF
TRBJ2-7,NA,13,TRBD2,TRBV2,TGTGCCAGCATTCCCGGACTAGCTCTCGAGCAGTACTTC,CASIPGLALEQYF
TRBJ2-5,NA,18,NA,TRBV14,TGTGCCAGCAGCCAACCCCGGTTGAGCGGACTAAAAAGGGAGACCCAGTACTTC,CASSQPRLSGLKRETQYF
TRBJ2-7,once,13,NA,TRBV5-3,TGTGTCGGAGCAGGGTCTACCTCCTACGAGCAGTACTTC,CVGAGSTSYEQYF
TRBJ2-1,NA,11,TRBD2,TRBV5-1,TGCGCCAGCAGAGCGGGAGATGAGCAGTTCTTC,CASRAGDEQFF
TRBJ2-1,NA,14,NA,TRBV5-4,TGTGCCAGCAGCTTGAGAGCTTCTCTCAATGAGCAGTTCTTC,CASSLRASLNEQFF
TRBJ2-7,NA,16,TRBD2,TRBV2,TGTGCCAGCAGTCAGATCGGACTAGCGGGAGCTTACGAGCAGTACTTC,CASSQIGLAGAYEQYF
TRBJ1-1,few,13,NA,TRBV4-1,TGCGCCAGCAGCCAAAAGAGGAACACTGAAGCTTTCTTT,CASSQKRNTEAFF
TRBJ2-7,NA,17,TRBD2,TRBV28,TGTGCCAGCAGTTCGCCCCCCGGGACTAGCGGGAGCTACGAGCAGTACTTC,CASSSPPGTSGSYEQYF
TRBJ1-2,NA,17,TRBD1,TRBV19,TGTGCCAGTAGTAAAACTCCCAGGGGGCGCAGACTATATGGCTACACCTTC,CASSKTPRGRRLYGYTF
TRBJ2-1,NA,15,TRBD2,TRBV5-4,TGTGCCAGCAGCCTATATGGTTCGGGAGGTAATGAGCAGTTCTTC,CASSLYGSGGNEQFF
TRBJ2-3,NA,15,NA,TRBV5-1,TGCGCCAGCAGCTTCCCCCGGGACACACCAGATACGCAGTATTTT,CASSFPRDTPDTQYF
TRBJ2-3,NA,15,TRBD2,TRBV5-1,TGCGCCAGCTCGGAAAGGACTAGCAACACAGATACGCAGTATTTT,CASSERTSNTDTQYF
TRBJ1-5,NA,13,NA,TRBV6-5,TGTGCCAGCACAGCAGGGCTAAATCAGCCCCAGCATTTT,CASTAGLNQPQHF
TRBJ1-3,NA,16,TRBD1,TRBV7-8,TGTGCCAGCCACGTCGGGACAGGGTCCCTCGGAAACACCATATATTTT,CASHVGTGSLGNTIYF
TRBJ2-1,NA,20,NA,TRBV7-5,TGTGTCAGAAGCTGGTGCCCGGGACAGGGCAATTATGTATCCTACAATGAGCAGTTCTTC,CVRSWCPGQGNYVSYNEQFF
TRBJ2-2,NA,16,TRBD2,TRBV7-9,TGTGCCAGCAGCTCCTCTAGCGGGGTGAACACCGGGGAGCTGTTTTTT,CASSSSSGVNTGELFF
TRBJ2-7,once,15,NA,TRBV6-5,TGTGCCAGCAGTCAATCCTCAGGGGTCGTTGGTAGGCAGTACTTC,CASSQSSGVVGRQYF
TRBJ2-3,NA,14,NA,TRBV10-3,TGTGCCACTCAATTAGGCGGGAGCACAGATACGCAGTATTTT,CATQLGGSTDTQYF
TRBJ2-3,NA,16,TRBD2,TRBV28,TGTGCCAGCAGGCAAGGCGGTAGCGGGAGCCAGTATACGCAGTATTTT,CASRQGGSGSQYTQYF